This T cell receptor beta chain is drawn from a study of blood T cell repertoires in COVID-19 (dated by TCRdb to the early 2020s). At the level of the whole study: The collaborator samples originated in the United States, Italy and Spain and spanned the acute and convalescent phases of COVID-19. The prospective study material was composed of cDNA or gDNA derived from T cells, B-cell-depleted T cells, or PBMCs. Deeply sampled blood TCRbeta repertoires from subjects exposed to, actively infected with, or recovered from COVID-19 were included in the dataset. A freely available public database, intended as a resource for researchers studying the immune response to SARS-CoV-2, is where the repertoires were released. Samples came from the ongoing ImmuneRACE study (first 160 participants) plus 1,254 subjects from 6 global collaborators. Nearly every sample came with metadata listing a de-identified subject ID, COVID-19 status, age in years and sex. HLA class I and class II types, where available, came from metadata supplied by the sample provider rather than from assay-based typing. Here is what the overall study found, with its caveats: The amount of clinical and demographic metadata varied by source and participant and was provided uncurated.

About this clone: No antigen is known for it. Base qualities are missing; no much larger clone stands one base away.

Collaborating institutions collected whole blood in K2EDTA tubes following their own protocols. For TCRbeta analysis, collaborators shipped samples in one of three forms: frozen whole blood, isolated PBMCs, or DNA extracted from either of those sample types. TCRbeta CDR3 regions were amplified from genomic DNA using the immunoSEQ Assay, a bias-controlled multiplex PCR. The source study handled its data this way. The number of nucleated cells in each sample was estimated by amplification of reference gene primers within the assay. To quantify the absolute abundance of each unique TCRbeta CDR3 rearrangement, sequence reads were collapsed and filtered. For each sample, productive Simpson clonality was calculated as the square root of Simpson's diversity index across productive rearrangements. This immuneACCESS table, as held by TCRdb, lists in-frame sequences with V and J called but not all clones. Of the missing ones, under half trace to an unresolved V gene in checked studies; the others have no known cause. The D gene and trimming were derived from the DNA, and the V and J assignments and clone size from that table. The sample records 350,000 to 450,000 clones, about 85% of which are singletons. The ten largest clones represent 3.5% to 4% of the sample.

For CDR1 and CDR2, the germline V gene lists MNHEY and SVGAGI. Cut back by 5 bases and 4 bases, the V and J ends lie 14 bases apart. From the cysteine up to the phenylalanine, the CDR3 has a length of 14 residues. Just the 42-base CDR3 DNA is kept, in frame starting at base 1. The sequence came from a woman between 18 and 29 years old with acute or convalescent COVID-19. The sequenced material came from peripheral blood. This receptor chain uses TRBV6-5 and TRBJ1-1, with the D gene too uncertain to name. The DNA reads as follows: TGTGCCAGCAGTAGATTAAGGGAGGGCACTGAAGCTTTCTTT. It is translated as CASSRLREGTEAFF.